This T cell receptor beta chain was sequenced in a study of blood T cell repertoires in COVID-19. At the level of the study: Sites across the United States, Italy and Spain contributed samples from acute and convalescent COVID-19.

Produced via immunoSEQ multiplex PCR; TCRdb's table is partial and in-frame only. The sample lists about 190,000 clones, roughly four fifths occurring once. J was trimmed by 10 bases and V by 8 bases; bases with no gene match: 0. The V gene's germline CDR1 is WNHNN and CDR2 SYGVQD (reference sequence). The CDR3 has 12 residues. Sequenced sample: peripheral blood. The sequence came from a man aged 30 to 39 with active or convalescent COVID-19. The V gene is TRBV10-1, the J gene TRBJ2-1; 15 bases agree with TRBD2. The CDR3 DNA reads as TGCGCCAGCGGACTAGCGGGGGGGGAGCAGTTCTTC. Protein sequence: CASGLAGGEQFF.